This T cell receptor beta chain appears in the sequencing data of a study of blood T cell repertoires in COVID-19 (dated by TCRdb to 2019 to 2021). About the investigation overall: For ImmuneRACE Cohort 3, a participant was defined as recovered based on two consecutive negative NP/OP PCR tests, clearance by a healthcare professional, or resolution of symptoms. The repertoires were released in a freely available public database intended as a resource for research on the immune response to SARS-CoV-2. Where available, HLA class I and class II types were taken from metadata supplied by the sample provider and were not determined by assay-based typing. Subjects who had been exposed to COVID-19, were actively infected with it, or had recovered from it provided the deeply sampled blood TCRbeta repertoires that made up the dataset. Samples covering the acute and convalescent phases of COVID-19 were provided by collaborators in the United States, Italy and Spain. The material from the prospective study consisted of cDNA or gDNA derived from T cells, B-cell-depleted T cells, or PBMCs. Sample metadata almost always included a de-identified subject ID, COVID-19 status, age in years and sex. The samples were drawn from the first 160 participants of the ongoing ImmuneRACE study and from 950 to 1,500 subjects provided by 6 global collaborators. On the study overall, not on this receptor specifically: How much clinical and demographic metadata was included differed by source and by participant, and the metadata was provided uncurated.

From cysteine to phenylalanine, the CDR3 is 14 amino acids long. Kept here is only the CDR3 DNA, which spans 42 bases and is read in frame from base 1. V trim: 6 bases; J trim: 4 bases; unmatched bases: 8. Looking up the germline V gene yields CDR1 MNHEY and CDR2 SVGAGI. As to this clone: The antigen it binds to is not known. No much larger clone exists at a distance of one base, and base qualities are not known.

Participants in the prospective study were enrolled through a virtual design, were aged about 18 to 100 years, and lived in 24 United States geographic areas. Cohort assignment in the prospective study relied on participant-reported clinical history from a screening survey and a study questionnaire. In the prospective study, mobile phlebotomists collected whole blood, serum and a nasopharyngeal or oropharyngeal swab from each participant. Prospective study participants could optionally give additional blood draws and questionnaires over a roughly two-month period. Blood samples from the prospective study were shipped frozen or at room temperature prior to DNA extraction. The immunoSEQ Assay, a bias-controlled multiplex PCR, was used to amplify TCRbeta CDR3 regions from genomic DNA. The authors' pipeline ran thus. The number of nucleated cells in each sample was estimated by amplification of reference gene primers within the assay. To quantify the absolute abundance of each unique TCRbeta CDR3 rearrangement, sequence reads were collapsed and filtered. For each sample, productive Simpson clonality was calculated as the square root of Simpson's diversity index across productive rearrangements. Imported from immuneACCESS, the table was reduced by TCRdb to in-frame sequences with V and J called. These copies leave out some clones; in studies compared against another copy, an unresolved V gene accounts for under half, and the cause of the remainder is not known. The V and J calls and the clone size are those of that table, but D and trimming were determined from the DNA. The sample records under 300,000 clones, around 89% of which are singletons. Clones ranked in the top ten supply 2% to 2.5% of the sample.

Sequenced sample: PBMCs or T cells enriched from blood (not recorded which). The receptor chain draws on TRBV6-5 and TRBJ1-1; 7 nucleotides in the junction match TRBD1. This TCR came from a woman aged 55-70 years in a cohort exposed to, infected with or recovered from COVID-19 (not recorded which). CDR3 reads: CASSSTTGATEAFF. The DNA is as follows: TGTGCCAGCAGCTCCACCACAGGGGCCACTGAAGCTTTCTTT.